The next 20 T cell receptor beta chains were all read from a single sample in a study of tumor-infiltrating lymphocytes in primary liver carcinoma. A constant-region primer primed TCR beta cDNA synthesis from roughly 520 ng of total RNA. Three nested multiplex PCR rounds, a slightly modified ARM-PCR method, built the TCR beta libraries. Primers for the first two PCR rounds were TRBV1-TRBV30 forward primers and a C-beta reverse primer (approximately 9 cycles per round). Via MiXCR, TCRdb re-called the multiplex PCR reads, giving one row per CDR3 protein. The sample lists tens of thousands of distinct CDR3 sequences, roughly three quarters occurring once. Extraction of RNA together with DNA used roughly 19-32 mg of unsorted bulk tissue. Sequenced input: liver tumor tissue from sampling region 1. Subset specified: tumor region T1, superior pole. The receptors were gathered from a man between 35 and 55 years old with primary liver carcinoma and hepatitis B virus infection.

This clonotype appeared many times. The junction does not match germline at one end; this may be a read error. This chain uses TRBV6-5 with TRBJ2-5, with 10 nucleotides matching TRBD1. The CDR3 runs 13 residues. The germline V gene encodes CDR1 MNHEY and CDR2 SVGAGI. The CDR3 DNA sequence: TGTGTCAGCAGTACCGACAGGGGGCTGACCCAGTACTTC. This sequence encodes CVSSTDRGLTQYF.

V and J are TRBV28 and TRBJ2-7; TRBD2 matches at 9 bases. The trim removed 10 bases at V and 2 bases at J, leaving 24 bases unmatched. From germline, CDR1 is MDHEN and CDR2 SYDVKM. The CDR3 is 19 residues long. In DNA form, the CDR3 reads TGTGCCAACAGATCATTCGGTACGAAGAGCGGGAGGCTCACCTACGAGCAGTACTTC. This encodes CANRSFGTKSGRLTYEQYF.

Worth noting for this clonotype: Given a much more abundant clone one base away, this may be a read error. This rearrangement joins TRBV20-1 to TRBJ2-7; tentatively, D is TRBD2 (6 bases). The CDR3 runs 13 residues. Germline CDR1 DFQATT, CDR2 SNEGSKA (reference sequence). V lost 2 bases and J 0 bases, leaving 8 bases between the germline ends. The CDR3 nucleotides read TGCAGTGCTAGACAGGGAGGCTCCTACGAGCAGTACTTC. Residues: CSARQGGSYEQYF.

Concerning this clonotype: One end of the junction fails to match germline, which may point to a read error. The chain employs TRBV11-2 and TRBJ2-2; D perhaps matches TRBD2 (6 bases). Per the germline V gene, CDR1 is SGHAT and CDR2 is FQNNGV. This CDR3 has 17 residues. The CDR3 sequence is CGSSLTLGGANTMELFF. The CDR3 coding sequence is TGTGGCAGCAGCTTAACATTAGGAGGGGCGAACACCATGGAGCTGTTTTTT. Full variable domain (missing parts from reference TRBV11-2 and TRBJ2-2): EAGVAQSPRYKIIEKRQSVAFWCNPISGHATLYWYQQILGQGPKLLIQFQNNGVVDDSQLPKDRFSAERLKGVDSTLKIQPAKLEDSAVYLCGSSLTLGGANTMELFFGEGSRLTVL.

This clonotype has ten or more counts. The chain employs TRBV7-9 and TRBJ1-1; a possible D gene is TRBD1 (6 bases). The V and J ends lost 2 bases and 10 bases respectively, with 11 bases between them. Germline lookup yields CDR1 SEHNR and CDR2 FQNEAQ (reference sequence). There are 12 residues in the CDR3. CDR3 amino acids: CASSLSRGGAFF. DNA for the CDR3: TGTGCCAGCAGCTTAAGTAGGGGGGGAGCTTTCTTT.

Notes on this clonotype: Lacking the conserved final phenylalanine or tryptophan, this CDR3 likely reflects a read error. Because the CDR3's place on the DNA is in doubt, the DNA is left out and the CDR3 is given as listed by TCRdb. The genes are TRBV12-3 or TRBV12-4 and TRBJ1-2; the table calls TRBD1, which could not be checked here. The CDR3 is 13 amino acids long, termini counted. The CDR3 reads CASSLRGAGGYIS.

As to this clonotype: Given a much more abundant clone one base away, this may be a read error. The J gene is TRBJ2-7, the V gene TRBV20-1, with D uncertain. Germline CDR1 is DFQATT and CDR2 is SNEGSKA (reference sequence). This CDR3 region has 10 residues. The DNA for the CDR3 is TGCAGAGCTAACGGGTACGAGCAGTACTTC. Protein sequence: CRANGYEQYF.

To note about this clonotype: A read error is possible here, since a much larger clone lies one base away. The V and J genes are TRBV5-5 and TRBJ2-1; 8 bases are a match to TRBD1. This CDR3 is 14 amino acids long. The V gene's germline CDR1 is SGHKS and CDR2 YYEKEE (reference sequence). The chain's CDR3 is CASPGQGSYNEQLF. CDR3 DNA sequence: TGTGCCAGCCCTGGACAGGGTTCCTACAATGAGCAGCTCTTC.

Note on this clonotype: Sequence at one end of the junction differs from germline and may be a read error. The genes are TRBV5-4 and TRBJ1-1; no clear D gene. This CDR3 comprises 15 residues. CDR1 SGHNT and CDR2 YYREEE come from the germline V gene (reference sequence). The chain's CDR3 is CASRSGCYMNTEAYF. As DNA, the CDR3 is TGTGCTAGCAGATCGGGGTGCTACATGAACACTGAAGCTTACTTT. Full variable domain (remainder filled in from reference TRBV5-4 and TRBJ1-1): ETGVTQSPTHLIKTRGQQVTLRCSSQSGHNTVSWYQQALGQGPQFIFQYYREEENGRGNFPPRFSGLQFPNYSSELNVNALELDDSALYLCASRSGCYMNTEAYFGQGTRLTVV.

This clonotype was counted at least ten times. V and J are TRBV11-2 and TRBJ1-3; D is uncertain. The CDR3 sequence is 13 residues long. Germline lookup yields CDR1 SGHAT and CDR2 FQNNGV. The V end lost 3 bases, the J end lost 1 base, and 4 bases lay between the germline ends. DNA for the CDR3: TGTGCCAGCAGCTTGACGTCTGGAAACACCATATATTTT. Translation: CASSLTSGNTIYF.

The gene calls are TRBV11-2 and TRBJ2-5; 7 nucleotides align to TRBD1. CDR1 is SGHAT and CDR2 is FQNNGV in the germline V gene. CDR3 length: 16 amino acids. The V segment lost 2 bases and the J segment 5 bases; nucleotides outside the gene matches: 11. Here the CDR3 DNA reads TGTGCCAGCAGCTTAACAATAGGGGGCCCGGGGGAGACCCAGTACTTC. Translation: CASSLTIGGPGETQYF.

Turning to this clonotype: The junction shows a germline mismatch at one end, possibly a read error. V usage is TRBV6-2 or TRBV6-3 and J usage is TRBJ1-1; D uncertain. This CDR3 has 14 amino acids. Looked up from germline, CDR1 is MNHEY and CDR2 is SVGEGT. CDR3 DNA sequence: TGTGCCAGCAGTTACCCAGAGCTGAACACTATAGCTTCCTTT. Its translation is CASSYPELNTIASF.

The chain joins TRBV5-4 to TRBJ2-7, with TRBD2 matching over 7 bases. CDR3 length equals 14 residues. Per germline, CDR1 SGHNT and CDR2 YYREEE (reference sequence). The V gene end was trimmed by 3 bases and the J gene end by 10 bases; junction bases not matched to a gene: 13. The CDR3 bases are TGTGCCAGCAGCTGGGACTACATACCCTATGAACAGTACTTC. This sequence encodes CASSWDYIPYEQYF.

This clonotype was observed at least ten times. The chain joins TRBV14 to TRBJ2-2, with 9 bases matching TRBD1. Trimming at V came to 4 bases and at J to 8 bases, leaving 5 bases not matched to a gene. This CDR3 is 14 amino acids long. The germline V gene has CDR1 SGHDN and CDR2 FVKESK. CDR3 bases: TGTGCCAGCAGCCTCCGGACAGGGGAAGGGGAGCTGTTTTTT. Its protein product is CASSLRTGEGELFF. Full variable domain (remainder filled in from reference TRBV14 and TRBJ2-2): EAGVTQFPSHSVIEKGQTVTLRCDPISGHDNLYWYRRVMGKEIKFLLHFVKESKQDESGMPNNRFLAERTGGTYSTLKVQPAELEDSGVYFCASSLRTGEGELFFGEGSRLTVL.

Of note for this clonotype: The conserved final phenylalanine or tryptophan is absent from the CDR3, which likely points to a read error. The J gene is TRBJ2-3, the V gene TRBV4-3, with 9 bases fitting TRBD2. CDR1 and CDR2 from the germline V gene are LGHNA and YSLEER. The V and J ends lost 3 bases and 7 bases, in that order; junction bases with no gene match: 14. The CDR3 has 17 amino acids. The CDR3 DNA reads as TGCGCCAGCAGCCAGGATAGGGGACCAGCGGGAGGCCATACGCAGTATCTT. This codes for CASSQDRGPAGGHTQYL.

This clonotype was observed a few times. V usage is TRBV9 and J usage is TRBJ1-2, with TRBD1 as a possible D gene (5 bases). CDR1 and CDR2 (germline): SGDLS, YYNGEE. V lost 4 bases to trimming and J lost 3 bases, with 16 bases between them. This CDR3 is built from 15 residues. CDR3 sequence reads: CASSPRARGDYGYTF. The CDR3 coding sequence is TGTGCCAGCAGCCCCCGGGCACGGGGGGACTATGGCTACACCTTC.

Remarks on this clonotype: This may arise from a read error, as a much more abundant clone is one base away. Because the CDR3 is missing its conserved closing phenylalanine or tryptophan, this is likely a read error. The chain carries TRBV4-2 and TRBJ2-2; TRBD2 matches 8 bases. The CDR3 runs to 18 residues. Germline CDR1 is LGHNA and CDR2 is YNFKEQ. Germline trimming cut 7 bases from V and 0 bases from J; bases unmatched to any gene: 13. CDR3 in amino acids: CASKRGGRWDTNTGELFS. The CDR3 DNA follows: TGTGCCAGCAAGAGGGGCGGGAGGTGGGATACGAACACCGGGGAGCTGTTTTCT.

This clonotype occurred many times. The chain has TRBV20-1 and TRBJ1-6; 9 bases are a match to TRBD1. The CDR3 extends over 18 amino acids. Trimming removed 0 bases from V and 7 bases from J; junction bases left unmatched: 13. Per the germline V gene, CDR1 is DFQATT and CDR2 is SNEGSKA (reference sequence). The CDR3: CSARDRDRVWGENSPLHF. The DNA of the CDR3 is TGCAGTGCTAGAGATAGGGACAGGGTGTGGGGAGAGAATTCACCCCTCCACTTT.

For this clonotype: This likely comes from a read error, as the CDR3 has no conserved phenylalanine or tryptophan at its end. CDR3 in amino acids: CTSSLTVGGSGETQYL. CDR3 nucleotides: TGTACCAGCAGCTTAACAGTAGGGGGCTCGGGGGAGACCCAGTACCTC. This chain links TRBV11-2 with TRBJ2-5; 7 bases fit TRBD1. This CDR3 is built from 16 residues. CDR1 is SGHAT, CDR2 FQNNGV, per germline.

Points on this clonotype: An end of the junction differs from the germline gene, which may be a read error. This chain connects TRBV7-9 to TRBJ1-2; 7 positions match TRBD1. The CDR3 length is 16 residues. Germline values: CDR1 SEHNR, CDR2 FQNEAQ (reference sequence). The CDR3 DNA reads TGCGCCAGCAGACCCGAGGACAGGCTGTCCCAGTATGGTTACACCTTC. Its translation: CASRPEDRLSQYGYTF.